This TCR beta chain was sequenced during a study of beta chain features in type 1 diabetes. What was sequenced were expressed TCRB transcripts, since all of the isolated RNA had been reverse transcribed. Produced via immunoSEQ multiplex PCR; TCRdb's table is partial and in-frame only. This sample has 150,000 to 200,000 clones, with about 8.3% found just once. This clone has just a few counts. Its antigen is unknown. Study conclusions and caveats: Patients with Type 1 diabetes showed moderately but significantly shorter TCRB CDR3s in all four CD4+ subsets. Relative to healthy donors, patients appeared to have naive, central memory and Treg TCRB repertoires that were more similar.

This sequence was found in a young woman with type 1 diabetes. The specimen sequenced was central memory CD4+ T cells from blood.

The CDR3 nucleotides read TGCGCCAGCAGCCAAGACGCCCCCCAGGGGTCCTGGGCCAACGTCCTGACTTTC. Its translation: CASSQDAPQGSWANVLTF. The chain links TRBV4-3 to TRBJ2-6; D perhaps matches TRBD1 (6 bases). The CDR3 has 18 amino acids. V lost 0 bases and J lost 5, with 17 bases in between. The germline V gene encodes CDR1 LGHNA and CDR2 YSLEER.